This T cell receptor beta chain was retrieved from a study of blood T cell repertoires in COVID-19. Background on the study: Italy, Spain and the United States were the sources of the convalescent and acute COVID-19 samples. T cells, B-cell-depleted T cells, or PBMCs supplied cDNA or gDNA.

Per the original data handling: The assay estimated nucleated cells by amplifying reference gene primers. Sequenced by immunoSEQ multiplex PCR; TCRdb stores in-frame clones only, minus some. D and trimming were read from the DNA, whereas the V and J calls and clone size are those reported in that table. The sample has 300,000 or so clones, roughly 90% seen once. The CDR3 covers 11 residues. V dropped 2 bases and J dropped 5 bases, with 3 bases sitting between them. Germline CDR1 SEHNR, CDR2 FQNEAQ (reference sequence). The sample was peripheral blood. V and J are TRBV7-9 and TRBJ1-1; the D is unclear. The source is a man aged 18 to 35 who had recovered from COVID-19. Here the CDR3 DNA reads TGTGCCAGCAGCTTACTAACTGAAGCTTTCTTT. Protein product: CASSLLTEAFF.